The clone carrying this T cell receptor beta chain appeared many times. The antigen remains undetermined. These data come from a study of T cells in Graves' hyperthyroidism and ophthalmopathy. General observations from the study: Blood also contained most expanded thyroid clonotypes above 0.001.

The hyperthyroidism patients had all been newly diagnosed, and their disease duration was under 2 months. Their ages ranged from 18 to 65 years. The study left out patients who had uncontrolled infection, other autoimmune disease, pregnancy or lactation. RNA transcripts served as the template for amplifying TCR beta CDR3 regions. Primed by the HTBI set, a first-round RT-PCR was run on the TCR CDR3. MiXCR, applied by TCRdb to the multiplex PCR reads, yields one record per CDR3 protein. The data hold 250,000 to 300,000 distinct CDR3 sequences, with roughly 15% observed a single time. This CDR3 contains 16 residues. Germline V gene data show CDR1 as MGHRA and CDR2 as YSYEKL. V dropped 3 bases and J dropped 10 bases, with 22 bases sitting between them.

This receptor was obtained from a young woman with Graves' hyperthyroidism that later progressed to Graves' ophthalmopathy. The chain links TRBV4-1 to TRBJ2-1; D gene uncertain. The sample was blood. The CDR3, as DNA: TGCGCCAGCAGCCAGCCCACAAGCAGAACCGGTTTAGAGCAGTTCTTC. It specifies CASSQPTSRTGLEQFF.